This TCR beta chain was sequenced during a study of T cell changes during pregnancy in multiple sclerosis. This CDR3 is built from 14 residues. V shed 0 bases, J shed 9 bases, and the junction held 6 bases outside the gene matches. CDR1 is SGHNT, CDR2 YENEEA, per germline. Method: immunoSEQ multiplex PCR; TCRdb's copy keeps in-frame clones and lacks some. The sample gives 20,000 to 25,000 clones, around 93% of which show up once; about 0.7% is in the top ten. This TCR was recovered from a female donor with multiple sclerosis, enrolled in a pregnancy study. The sample here was CD4+ T cells from peripheral blood mononuclear cells, taken in the third trimester of pregnancy. The chain recombines TRBV11-3 with TRBJ1-2; 8 bases fit TRBD1. DNA for the CDR3: TGTGCCAGCAGCTTAGACCCACAGGGGGTTAGCTACACCTTC. Translation gives CASSLDPQGVSYTF.